The sequence of this T cell receptor beta chain was determined in a study of cytomegalovirus exposure and HLA in healthy donors. Of note for this clone: Its antigen is as yet unknown.

This CDR3 is 16 amino acids long. Per the germline V gene, CDR1 is SGDLS and CDR2 is YYNGEE. V lost 4 bases, J lost 6 bases, and 10 bases stayed unmatched. Every donor was a healthy person donating bone marrow. The PCR employed 60 Vbeta primers together with 13 Jbeta primers. Study processing details: There were about 86 million unique TCR beta chains by a later count, and some 10 million of them were shared. Assay: immunoSEQ multiplex PCR; the TCRdb copy retains only in-frame clones and omits some. The DNA was the basis for D and trimming; V, J and clone size are from that table. The sample holds around 120,000 clones, 73% seen once. The study, taken as a whole, reports: In most subjects, TCR beta sequences reportedly gave accurate predictions of HLA-A and HLA-B alleles. Generally TCR sequences proved uncommon, though certain public TCRs appeared in numerous donors.

The chain has TRBV9 and TRBJ1-6; 7 bases map to TRBD1. This clonotype was sampled from a middle-aged woman in good health and CMV-seronegative. The specimen was PBMCs. CDR3 nucleotides: TGTGCCAGCAGCCTTAGCCGGGGGACAGCTAATTCACCCCTCCACTTT. Its protein product is CASSLSRGTANSPLHF.